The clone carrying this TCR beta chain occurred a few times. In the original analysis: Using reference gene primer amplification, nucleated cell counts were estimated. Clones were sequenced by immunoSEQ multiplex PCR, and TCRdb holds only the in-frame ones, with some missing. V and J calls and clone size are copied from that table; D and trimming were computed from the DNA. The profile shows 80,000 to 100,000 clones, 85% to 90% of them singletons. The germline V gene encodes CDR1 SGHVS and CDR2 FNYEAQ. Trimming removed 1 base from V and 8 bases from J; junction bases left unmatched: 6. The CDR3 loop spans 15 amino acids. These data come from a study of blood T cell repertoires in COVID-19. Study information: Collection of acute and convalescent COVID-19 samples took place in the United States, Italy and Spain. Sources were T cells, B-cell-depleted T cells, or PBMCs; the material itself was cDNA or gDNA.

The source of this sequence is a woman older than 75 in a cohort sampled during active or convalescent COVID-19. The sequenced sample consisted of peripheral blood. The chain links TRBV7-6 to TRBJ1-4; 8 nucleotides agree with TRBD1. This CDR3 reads CASSLGSGGGEKLFF. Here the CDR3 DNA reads TGTGCCAGCAGCTTAGGGTCAGGGGGCGGGGAAAAACTGTTTTTT.